The sequence of this T cell receptor beta chain was determined in a study of T cell repertoires in aging, cancer and after chemotherapy. Peripheral blood genomic DNA, not sorted cells or RNA, was the template. A mixed TRB-A/B primer pool amplified rearranged TRB by multiplex touch-down PCR. Each CDR3 protein is one row after TCRdb ran MiXCR on the multiplex PCR reads. The sample carries approximately 2,200 distinct CDR3 sequences, roughly 20% recorded once. With regard to this clonotype: Antigen specificity is unknown.

Overall study findings and caveats: Across the chemotherapy interval, each cancer cohort showed higher median generation probability, suggesting thymic rebound.

After removal of 10 bases from V and 5 bases from J, the junction contained 9 bases not matched to a gene. The CDR3 totals 14 residues. CDR1 is SGHNT, CDR2 YENEEA, per germline. This clonotype was sampled from a human donor with a blood cancer. The sample was blood. This sequence joins TRBV11-3 and TRBJ2-2, with 8 positions matching TRBD2. Here the CDR3 reads CATSPGGNTGELFF. CDR3 bases: TGTGCCACCTCCCCGGGGGGGAATACCGGGGAGCTGTTTTTT.